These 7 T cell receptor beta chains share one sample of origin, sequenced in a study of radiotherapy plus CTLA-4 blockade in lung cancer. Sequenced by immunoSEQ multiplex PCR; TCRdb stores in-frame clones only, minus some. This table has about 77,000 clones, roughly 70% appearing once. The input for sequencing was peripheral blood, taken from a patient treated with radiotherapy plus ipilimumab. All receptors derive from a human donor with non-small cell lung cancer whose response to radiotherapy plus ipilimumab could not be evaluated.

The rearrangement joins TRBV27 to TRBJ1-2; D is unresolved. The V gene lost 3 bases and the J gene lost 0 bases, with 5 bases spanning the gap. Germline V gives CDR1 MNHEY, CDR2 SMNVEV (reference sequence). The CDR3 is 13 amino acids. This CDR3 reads CASSFAANYGYTF. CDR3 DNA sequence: TGTGCCAGCAGTTTTGCAGCTAACTATGGCTACACCTTC.

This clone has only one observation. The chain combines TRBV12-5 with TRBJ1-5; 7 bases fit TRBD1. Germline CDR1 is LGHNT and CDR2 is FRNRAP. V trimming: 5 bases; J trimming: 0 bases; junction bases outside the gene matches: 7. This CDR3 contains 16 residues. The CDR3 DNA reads TGTGCTAGTGGTCCGCCGACAGGGACTAGCAATCAGCCCCAGCATTTT. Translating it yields CASGPPTGTSNQPQHF.

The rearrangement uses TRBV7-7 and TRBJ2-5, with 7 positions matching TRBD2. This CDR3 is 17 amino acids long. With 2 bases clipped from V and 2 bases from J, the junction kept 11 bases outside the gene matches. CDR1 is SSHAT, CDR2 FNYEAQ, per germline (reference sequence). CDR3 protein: CASSLLLSSGSQETQYF. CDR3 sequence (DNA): TGTGCCAGCAGCTTATTGTTGTCTAGCGGTTCTCAAGAGACCCAGTACTTC.

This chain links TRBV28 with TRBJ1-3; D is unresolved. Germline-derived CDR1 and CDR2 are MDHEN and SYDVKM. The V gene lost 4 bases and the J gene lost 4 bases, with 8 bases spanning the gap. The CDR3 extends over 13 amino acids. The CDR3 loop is CASSSRGGNTIYF. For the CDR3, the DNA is TGTGCCAGCAGTTCGCGGGGAGGAAACACCATATATTTT.

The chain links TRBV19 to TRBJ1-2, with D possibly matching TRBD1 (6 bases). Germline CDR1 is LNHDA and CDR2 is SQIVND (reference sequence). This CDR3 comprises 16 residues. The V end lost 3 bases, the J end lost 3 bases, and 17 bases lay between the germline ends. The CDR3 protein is CASSMSRGARDYGYTF. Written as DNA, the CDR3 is TGTGCCAGTAGTATGTCACGGGGGGCGCGGGACTATGGCTACACCTTC. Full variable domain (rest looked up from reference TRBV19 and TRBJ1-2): DGGITQSPKYLFRKEGQNVTLSCEQNLNHDAMYWYRQDPGQGLRLIYYSQIVNDFQKGDIAEGYSVSREKKESFPLTVTSAQKNPTAFYLCASSMSRGARDYGYTFGSGTRLTVV.

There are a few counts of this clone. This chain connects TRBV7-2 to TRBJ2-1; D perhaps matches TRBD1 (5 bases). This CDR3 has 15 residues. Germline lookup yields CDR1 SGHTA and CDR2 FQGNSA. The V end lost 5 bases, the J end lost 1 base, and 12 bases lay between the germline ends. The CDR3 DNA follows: TGTGCCAGCAGCGGAACTTCAGGGTCCTACAATGAGCAGTTCTTC. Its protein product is CASSGTSGSYNEQFF.

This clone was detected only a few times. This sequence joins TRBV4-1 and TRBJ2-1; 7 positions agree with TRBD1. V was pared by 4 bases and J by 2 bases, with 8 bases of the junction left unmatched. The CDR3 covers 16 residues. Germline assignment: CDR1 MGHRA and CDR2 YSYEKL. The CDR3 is CASSPTGVRAYNEQFF. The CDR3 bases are TGCGCCAGCAGCCCCACAGGGGTAAGGGCCTACAATGAGCAGTTCTTC.